These T cell receptor beta chains were read from a single sample in a study of T cells in Graves' hyperthyroidism and ophthalmopathy. In TCRdb, the multiplex PCR reads were re-called with MiXCR into one record per CDR3 protein. Altogether about 420,000 distinct CDR3 sequences are present, approximately 14% being singletons, with the ten largest covering approximately 5.8%. Sample: blood. These receptor sequences come from a woman in her late teens or twenties with Graves' hyperthyroidism. Both conserved end residues are trimmed from each CDR3. The order of the fields is V gene, J gene, CDR3 protein.

TRBV6-1	TRBJ1-1	ASSRGQPLARAEAF
TRBV7-3	TRBJ2-1	ASSSLGGPQF
TRBV7-6	TRBJ2-5	ASSPPMGQPQETQY
TRBV6-1	TRBJ2-1	ASSPDRAYNEQF
TRBV30	TRBJ2-7	AWSVKGAGEQY
TRBV7-9	TRBJ1-4	ASSSGPDSPNEKLF
TRBV29-1	TRBJ1-2	SGAVGQSIHGYT
TRBV7-8	TRBJ2-1	ASSLDYAYSEQF
TRBV27	TRBJ2-7	ASSLGRGNEQY
TRBV11-2	TRBJ2-1	ASSYAGGTYNEQF
TRBV5-1	TRBJ2-3	ASSFSQRASTDTQY